The 15 T cell receptor beta chains below were found in one sample sequenced in a study of glioma-infiltrating T cells. The iRepertoire nested amplicon-rescue multiplex PCR amplified TCR alpha and beta CDR3s from RNA. TCRdb re-analysed the multiplex PCR reads in MiXCR, keeping a single row per CDR3 protein. The data contain tens of thousands of distinct CDR3 sequences, around 37% of them seen just once; the ten biggest clones take up around two fifths. Sequencing used glioma tissue, nonneoplastic brain tissue, or PBMCs (not recorded which). The receptors derive from a human donor with low-grade glioma or glioblastoma, undergoing nonglioma brain surgery, or in good health (not recorded which).

In regard to this clonotype: Being one base from a much bigger clone, this may be a read error. The CDR3 here is CASKALKWGTGELFF. Here the CDR3 DNA reads TGTGCCAGTAAAGCCCTAAAGTGGGGCACCGGGGAGCTGTTTTTT. This sequence joins TRBV19 and TRBJ2-2; no clear D. CDR1 LNHDA and CDR2 SQIVND come from the germline V gene (reference sequence). Trimming removed 7 bases at V and 4 bases at J, with 16 bases between. The CDR3 contains 15 residues. Full variable domain (rest looked up from reference TRBV19 and TRBJ2-2): DGGITQSPKYLFRKEGQNVTLSCEQNLNHDAMYWYRQDPGQGLRLIYYSQIVNDFQKGDIAEGYSVSREKKESFPLTVTSAQKNPTAFYLCASKALKWGTGELFFGEGSRLTVL.

The V and J genes are TRBV5-1 and TRBJ2-2; TRBD2 is a possible D gene (5 bases). This CDR3 spans 15 amino acids. The V gene lost 0 bases and the J gene lost 6 bases, with 12 bases spanning the gap. Germline assignment: CDR1 SGHRS and CDR2 YFSETQ. The DNA for the CDR3 is TGCGCCAGCAGCTTGGGTCCGGGGTCAGCCGGGGAGCTGTTTTTT. Its translation: CASSLGPGSAGELFF.

This clonotype was seen ten or more times. The V call is TRBV12-3 or TRBV12-4, the J call TRBJ1-1; 7 nucleotides match TRBD1. The V and J ends lost 5 bases and 4 bases, in that order; junction bases with no gene match: 7. The CDR3 runs to 14 residues. This CDR3 is CASSPTGVGTEAFF. In DNA form, the CDR3 reads TGTGCCAGCAGTCCCACAGGGGTTGGCACTGAAGCTTTCTTT.

The chain links TRBV28 to TRBJ2-7; no reliable D call. Germline lookup yields CDR1 MDHEN and CDR2 SYDVKM. V lost 3 bases and J lost 3, with 9 bases in between. The CDR3 runs 13 residues. CDR3 DNA sequence: TGTGCCAGCAGTTTGAGCTCCTACTACGAGCAGTACTTC. It is translated as CASSLSSYYEQYF.

This clonotype was seen repeatedly, ten times or more. This sequence joins TRBV27 and TRBJ2-7; D may match TRBD1 or TRBD2 (5 bases each). V shed 5 bases and J shed 5 bases, with 19 bases lying between them. CDR3 length: 15 residues. CDR1 MNHEY and CDR2 SMNVEV come from the germline V gene (reference sequence). CDR3 sequence reads: CASSAGARWGNEQYF. Here the CDR3 DNA reads TGTGCCAGCAGTGCCGGGGCTCGGTGGGGGAACGAGCAGTACTTC.

This clonotype came up a few times. One base away lies a much larger clone, so this may be a sequencing read error. V gene TRBV4-1 combines with J gene TRBJ2-7, with D unclear. Per the germline V gene, CDR1 is MGHRA and CDR2 is YSYEKL. This CDR3 contains 13 residues. The CDR3 is CASSQDWGYEQCF. In DNA form, the CDR3 reads TGCGCCAGCAGCCAAGATTGGGGTTACGAGCAGTGCTTC.

Note on this clonotype: It may be a read error: a sequence one base away is much more abundant. This chain links TRBV6-6 with TRBJ2-7; D gene uncertain. The J call is doubtful: the DNA matches TRBJ2-5 better. CDR1 MNHNY and CDR2 SVGAGI come from the germline V gene (reference sequence). CDR3 length: 12 residues. This CDR3 reads CASSYPRETQYF. DNA of the CDR3: TGTGCCAGCAGTTACCCCAGAGAGACCCAGTACTTC.

This clonotype was picked up many times. This chain links TRBV4-2 with TRBJ1-5, with 7 bases lining up with TRBD1. Trimming cost V 1 base and J 4 bases; bases outside gene matches: 10. Germline V gene lookup returns CDR1 LGHNA and CDR2 YNFKEQ. This CDR3 is built from 17 residues. CDR3 bases: TGTGCCAGCAGCCAAGGGGTAGGGACAGATCGAAATCAGCCCCAGCATTTT. As protein: CASSQGVGTDRNQPQHF.

The chain carries TRBV9 and TRBJ1-2; D possibly corresponds to TRBD1 (5 bases). V was trimmed by 4 bases and J by 5 bases, leaving 18 bases between them. Looked up from germline, CDR1 is SGDLS and CDR2 is YYNGEE. CDR3 length: 15 residues. The CDR3 DNA sequence: TGTGCCAGCAGCAGTAACCTTAGGACACAATATGGCTACACCTTC. This encodes CASSSNLRTQYGYTF.

This clonotype was seen repeatedly, ten times or more. The rearrangement joins TRBV7-2 to TRBJ1-2; D uncertain. Germline lookup yields CDR1 SGHTA and CDR2 FQGNSA. V lost 5 bases to trimming and J lost 6 bases, with 16 bases between them. CDR3 length: 14 residues. Here the CDR3 reads CASSPVLGPDGYTF. Written as DNA, the CDR3 is TGTGCCAGCAGCCCTGTGTTGGGTCCTGATGGCTACACCTTC. Complete variable domain (other parts from reference TRBV7-2 and TRBJ1-2): GAGVSQSPSNKVTEKGKDVELRCDPISGHTALYWYRQSLGQGLEFLIYFQGNSAPDKSGLPSDRFSAERTGGSVSTLTIQRTQQEDSAVYLCASSPVLGPDGYTFGSGTRLTVV.

This clonotype has ten or more counts. The chain is built from TRBV11-3 and TRBJ2-2; D gene ambiguous. Germline V gene lookup returns CDR1 SGHNT and CDR2 YENEEA. V gave up 3 bases and J gave up 4 bases, with 9 bases separating them. The CDR3 length is 14 residues. The CDR3 DNA sequence: TGTGCCAGCAGCTTGAGACCGGGCACCGGGGAGCTGTTTTTT. It translates to CASSLRPGTGELFF.

Ten or more counts support this clonotype. The chain is built from TRBV7-9 and TRBJ1-1; D is undetermined. The CDR3 is made up of 16 amino acids. V lost 5 bases to trimming and J lost 4 bases, with 20 bases between them. CDR1 is SEHNR, CDR2 FQNEAQ, per germline (reference sequence). The CDR3 loop reads CASSHPYGVESTEAFF. DNA for the CDR3: TGTGCCAGCAGCCACCCTTACGGGGTCGAATCCACTGAAGCTTTCTTT.

This clonotype was counted many times. This chain links TRBV19 with TRBJ2-7; possibly TRBD1 for D (6 bases). This CDR3 spans 14 amino acids. Germline values: CDR1 LNHDA, CDR2 SQIVND (reference sequence). V was cut by 4 bases and J by 6 bases, with 16 bases left in between. The CDR3 region has the DNA TGTGCCAGTAGTAAGTGGGGGCAGGGCAGCGAGCAGTACTTC. Protein product: CASSKWGQGSEQYF. The variable domain in full, with the rest retrieved from reference TRBV19 and TRBJ2-7, is DGGITQSPKYLFRKEGQNVTLSCEQNLNHDAMYWYRQDPGQGLRLIYYSQIVNDFQKGDIAEGYSVSREKKESFPLTVTSAQKNPTAFYLCASSKWGQGSEQYFGPGTRLTVT.

The table lists this clonotype with many counts. J is TRBJ2-7 and V is TRBV4-2; 11 positions agree with TRBD2. The germline V gene encodes CDR1 LGHNA and CDR2 YNFKEQ. V dropped 0 bases and J dropped 3; count of bases not matched to a gene: 4. The CDR3 covers 16 residues. This chain's CDR3 is CASSQDMGTSGYEQYF. The CDR3 DNA sequence: TGTGCCAGCAGCCAAGATATGGGGACTAGCGGCTACGAGCAGTACTTC.

This clonotype was seen just once. Germline and junction disagree at one end, which may indicate a read error. As DNA, the CDR3 is TGTGTCAGCAGTTCACCCGACAGGGTTGGAGACTACACCTTC. Its protein is CVSSSPDRVGDYTF. The chain joins TRBV6-2 or TRBV6-3 to TRBJ1-2, with 7 bases aligning to TRBD1. The CDR3 totals 14 residues. Germline lookup yields CDR1 MNHEY and CDR2 SVGEGT.